The 2 T cell receptor beta chains below were found in one sample sequenced in a study of shared clonotypes between healthy human individuals. The assay was immunoSEQ multiplex PCR, and TCRdb's table has in-frame clones only and misses some. The table includes 1,400,000 or so clones, approximately 98.5% detected once. The sequenced sample was naive CD4+ T cells sorted from blood. Described subset: CD45RA+ positively selected. These TCRs come from a man younger than 40 in good health.

The chain carries TRBV19 and TRBJ1-5; the D is unclear. The germline CDR1 and CDR2 sequences are LNHDA and SQIVND (reference sequence). V was shortened by 1 base and J by 7 bases, with 5 bases between the two germline ends. This CDR3 spans 12 amino acids. The DNA of the CDR3 is TGTGCCAGTAGTATAGGGGAGCAGCCCCAGCATTTT. Protein: CASSIGEQPQHF.

For this clone: The same CDR3 can be traced to other DNA sequences in this sample. J is TRBJ2-5 and V is TRBV18; D unresolved. The CDR3 has 13 residues. The V end was cut by 1 base, the J end by 1 base, with 4 bases between. The germline CDR1 and CDR2 sequences are KGHSH and LQKENI. The CDR3 DNA sequence: TGTGCCAGCTCACCACTCCCCCAAGAGACCCAGTACTTC. It is translated as CASSPLPQETQYF. Using reference TRBV18 and TRBJ2-5 for the parts outside the CDR3, the full variable domain is NAGVMQNPRHLVRRRGQEARLRCSPMKGHSHVYWYRQLPEEGLKFMVYLQKENIIDESGMPKERFSAEFPKEGPSILRIQQVVRGDSAAYFCASSPLPQETQYFGPGTRLLVL.